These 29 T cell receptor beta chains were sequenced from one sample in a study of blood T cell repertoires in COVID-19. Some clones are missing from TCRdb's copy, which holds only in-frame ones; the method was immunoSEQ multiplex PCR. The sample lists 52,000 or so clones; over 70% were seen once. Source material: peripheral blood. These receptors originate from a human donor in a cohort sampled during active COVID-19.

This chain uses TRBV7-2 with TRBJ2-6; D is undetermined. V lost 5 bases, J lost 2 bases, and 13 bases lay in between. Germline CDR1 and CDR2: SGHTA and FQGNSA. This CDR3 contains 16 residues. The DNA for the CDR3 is TGTGCCAGCAGCCCCCAGGCGTCAGCTGGGGCCAACGTCCTGACTTTC. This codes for CASSPQASAGANVLTF.

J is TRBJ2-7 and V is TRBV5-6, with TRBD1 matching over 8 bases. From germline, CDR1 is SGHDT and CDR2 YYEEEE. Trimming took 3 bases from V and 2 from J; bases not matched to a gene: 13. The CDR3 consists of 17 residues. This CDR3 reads CASSSLYLTGAPYEQYF. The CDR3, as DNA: TGTGCCAGCAGCTCCCTATACTTGACAGGGGCCCCCTACGAGCAGTACTTC.

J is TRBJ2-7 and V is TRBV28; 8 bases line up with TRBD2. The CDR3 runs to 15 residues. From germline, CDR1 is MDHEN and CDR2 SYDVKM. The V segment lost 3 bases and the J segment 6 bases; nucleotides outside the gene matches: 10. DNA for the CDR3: TGTGCCAGCAGTTTCGGGACTAGTTGGTTTACCGAGCAGTACTTC. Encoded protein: CASSFGTSWFTEQYF.

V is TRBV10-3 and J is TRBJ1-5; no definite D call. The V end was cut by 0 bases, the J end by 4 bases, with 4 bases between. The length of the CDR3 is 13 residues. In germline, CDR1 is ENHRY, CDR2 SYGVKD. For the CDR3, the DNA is TGTGCCATCAGTGAGTCACTGAATCAGCCCCAGCATTTT. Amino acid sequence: CAISESLNQPQHF.

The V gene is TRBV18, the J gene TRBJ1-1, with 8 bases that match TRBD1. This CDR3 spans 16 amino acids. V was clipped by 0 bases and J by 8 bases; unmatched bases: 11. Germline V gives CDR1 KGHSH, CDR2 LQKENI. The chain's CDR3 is CASSPPRAGGPTEAFF. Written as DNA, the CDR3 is TGTGCCAGCTCACCACCGAGGGCAGGGGGCCCTACCGAAGCTTTCTTT.

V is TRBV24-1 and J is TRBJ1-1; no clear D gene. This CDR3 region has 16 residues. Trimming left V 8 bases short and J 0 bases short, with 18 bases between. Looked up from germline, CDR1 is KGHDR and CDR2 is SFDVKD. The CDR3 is CATIDPWALMNTEAFF. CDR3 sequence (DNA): TGTGCCACCATAGATCCCTGGGCCTTAATGAACACTGAAGCTTTCTTT.

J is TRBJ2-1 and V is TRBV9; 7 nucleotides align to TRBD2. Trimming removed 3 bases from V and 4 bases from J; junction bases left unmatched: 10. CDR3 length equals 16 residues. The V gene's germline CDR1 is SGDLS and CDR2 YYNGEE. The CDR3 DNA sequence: TGTGCCAGCAGCGCTGGGGACTACCTAGATTACAATGAGCAGTTCTTC. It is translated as CASSAGDYLDYNEQFF.

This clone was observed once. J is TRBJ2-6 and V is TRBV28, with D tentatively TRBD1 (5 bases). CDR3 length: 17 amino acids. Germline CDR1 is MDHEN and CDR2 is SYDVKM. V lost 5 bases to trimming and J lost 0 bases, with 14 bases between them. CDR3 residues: CASSVLRQNSGANVLTF. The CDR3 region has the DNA TGTGCCAGCAGTGTCCTGCGACAGAACTCTGGGGCCAACGTCCTGACTTTC.

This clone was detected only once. In nucleotides, the CDR3 is TGTGCCAGCAGTGATAACAGGGGGCTAGGGGGAGCTTTCTTT. It translates to CASSDNRGLGGAFF. The rearrangement uses TRBV6-1 and TRBJ1-1; 9 bases map to TRBD1. The ends lost 3 bases at V and 10 bases at J; junction bases unmatched: 9. CDR3 size: 14 residues. The germline V gene has CDR1 MNHNS and CDR2 SASEGT.

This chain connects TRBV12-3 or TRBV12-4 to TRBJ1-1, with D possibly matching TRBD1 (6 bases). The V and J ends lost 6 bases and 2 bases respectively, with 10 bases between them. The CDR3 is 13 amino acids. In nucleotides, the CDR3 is TGTGCCAGCAGCTGGACAGCTAACACTGAAGCTTTCTTT. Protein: CASSWTANTEAFF.

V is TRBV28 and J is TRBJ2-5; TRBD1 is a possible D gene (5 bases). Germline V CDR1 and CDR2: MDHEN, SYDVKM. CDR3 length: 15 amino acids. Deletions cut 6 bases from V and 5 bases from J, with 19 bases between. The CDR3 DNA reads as TGTGCCAGCAGATATACTCAGGGAATGTGGGAGACCCAGTACTTC. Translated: CASRYTQGMWETQYF.

CDR3 sequence: CASSEGKGQGSHEQYF. CDR3 sequence (DNA): TGTGCCAGCAGTGAAGGGAAGGGACAGGGGTCCCACGAGCAGTACTTC. The gene calls are TRBV2 and TRBJ2-7; 10 positions match TRBD1. CDR1 is SNHLY and CDR2 is FYNNEI in the germline V gene. V gave up 1 base and J gave up 5 bases; unmatched junction bases: 8. CDR3 length equals 16 residues. The variable domain in full, completed from reference TRBV2 and TRBJ2-7, reads EPEVTQTPSHQVTQMGQEVILRCVPISNHLYFYWYRQILGQKVEFLVSFYNNEISEKSEIFDDQFSVERPDGSNFTLKIRSTKLEDSAMYFCASSEGKGQGSHEQYFGPGTRLTVT.

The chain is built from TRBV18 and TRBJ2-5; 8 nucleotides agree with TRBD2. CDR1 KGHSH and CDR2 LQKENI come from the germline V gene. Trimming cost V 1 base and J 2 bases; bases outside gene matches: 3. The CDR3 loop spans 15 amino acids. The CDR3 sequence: CASSPLGGDQETQYF. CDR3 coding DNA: TGTGCCAGCTCACCACTCGGGGGGGATCAAGAGACCCAGTACTTC.

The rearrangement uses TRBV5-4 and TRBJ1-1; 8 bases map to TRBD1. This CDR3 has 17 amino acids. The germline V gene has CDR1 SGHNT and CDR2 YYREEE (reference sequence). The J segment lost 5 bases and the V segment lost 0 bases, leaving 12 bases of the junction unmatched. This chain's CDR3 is CASSLAGQGALRTEAFF. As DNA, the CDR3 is TGTGCCAGCAGCTTGGCCGGGCAGGGGGCGCTTCGGACTGAAGCTTTCTTT.

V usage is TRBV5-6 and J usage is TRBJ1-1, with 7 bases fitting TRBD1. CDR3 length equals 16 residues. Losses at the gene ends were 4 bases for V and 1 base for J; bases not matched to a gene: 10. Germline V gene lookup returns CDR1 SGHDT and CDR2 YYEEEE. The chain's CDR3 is CASSLRQGSWNTEAFF. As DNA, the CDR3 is TGTGCCAGCAGCCTGAGACAGGGCAGCTGGAACACTGAAGCTTTCTTT.

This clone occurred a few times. For the CDR3, the DNA is TGTGCCAGCAGTGATCGGGAAAGGATCCACAATGAGCAGTTCTTC. The encoded protein is CASSDRERIHNEQFF. The rearrangement joins TRBV2 to TRBJ2-1; TRBD2 is a possible D gene (5 bases). Germline CDR1 is SNHLY and CDR2 is FYNNEI. The CDR3 sequence is 15 residues long. Trimming left V 3 bases short and J 5 bases short, with 14 bases between.

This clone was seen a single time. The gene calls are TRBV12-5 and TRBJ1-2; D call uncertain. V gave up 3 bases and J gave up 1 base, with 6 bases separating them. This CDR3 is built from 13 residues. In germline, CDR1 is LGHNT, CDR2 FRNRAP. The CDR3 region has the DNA TGTGCTAGTGGTTTTGAGATTAACTATGGCTACACCTTC. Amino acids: CASGFEINYGYTF.

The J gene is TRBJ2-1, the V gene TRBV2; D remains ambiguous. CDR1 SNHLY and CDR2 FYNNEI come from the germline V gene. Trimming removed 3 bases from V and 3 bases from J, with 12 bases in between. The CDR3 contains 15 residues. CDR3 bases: TGTGCCAGCAGTGATTTTAACAGTCTCTACAATGAGCAGTTCTTC. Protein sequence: CASSDFNSLYNEQFF.

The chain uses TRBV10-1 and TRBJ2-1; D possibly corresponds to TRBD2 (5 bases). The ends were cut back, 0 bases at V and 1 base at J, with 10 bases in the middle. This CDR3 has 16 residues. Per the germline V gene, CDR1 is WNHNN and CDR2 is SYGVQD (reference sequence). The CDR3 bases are TGCGCCAGCAGTGAGTCCGGACTCGTATCCTACAATGAGCAGTTCTTC. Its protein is CASSESGLVSYNEQFF.

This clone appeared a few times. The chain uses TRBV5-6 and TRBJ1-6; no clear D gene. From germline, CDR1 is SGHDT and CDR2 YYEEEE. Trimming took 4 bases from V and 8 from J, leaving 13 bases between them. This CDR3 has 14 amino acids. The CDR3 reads CASSVEPRDSPLHF. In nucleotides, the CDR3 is TGTGCCAGCAGCGTGGAGCCTCGGGATTCACCCCTCCACTTT.

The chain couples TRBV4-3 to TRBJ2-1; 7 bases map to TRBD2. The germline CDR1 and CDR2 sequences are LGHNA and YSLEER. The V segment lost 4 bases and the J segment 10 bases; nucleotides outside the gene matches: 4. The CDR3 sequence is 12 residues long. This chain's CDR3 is CASSRPGREQFF. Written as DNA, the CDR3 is TGCGCCAGCAGCCGTCCCGGGAGGGAGCAGTTCTTC.

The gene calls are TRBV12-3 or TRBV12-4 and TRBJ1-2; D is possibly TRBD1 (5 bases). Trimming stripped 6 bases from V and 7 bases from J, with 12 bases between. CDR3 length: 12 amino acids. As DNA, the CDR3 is TGTGCCAGCAGCCTAGGGGTAGGTGGCTACACCTTC. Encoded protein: CASSLGVGGYTF.

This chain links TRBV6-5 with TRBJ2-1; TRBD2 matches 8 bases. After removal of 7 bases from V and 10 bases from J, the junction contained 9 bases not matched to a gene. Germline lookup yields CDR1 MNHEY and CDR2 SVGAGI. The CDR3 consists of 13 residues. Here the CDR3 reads CASTEREFREQFF. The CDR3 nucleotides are TGTGCCAGCACAGAGCGGGAGTTCAGGGAGCAGTTCTTC.

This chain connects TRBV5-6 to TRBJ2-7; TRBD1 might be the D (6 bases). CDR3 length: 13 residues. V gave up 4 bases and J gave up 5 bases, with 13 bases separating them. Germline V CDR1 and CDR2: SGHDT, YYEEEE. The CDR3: CASSHPSGDEQYF. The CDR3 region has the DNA TGTGCCAGCAGCCACCCCTCAGGGGACGAGCAGTACTTC.

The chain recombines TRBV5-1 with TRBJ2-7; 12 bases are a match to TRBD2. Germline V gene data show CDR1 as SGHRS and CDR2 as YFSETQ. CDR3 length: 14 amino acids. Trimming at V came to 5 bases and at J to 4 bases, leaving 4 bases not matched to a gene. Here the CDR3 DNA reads TGCGCCAGCAGAATGGGGACTAGCGGGTACGAGCAGTACTTC. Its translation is CASRMGTSGYEQYF.

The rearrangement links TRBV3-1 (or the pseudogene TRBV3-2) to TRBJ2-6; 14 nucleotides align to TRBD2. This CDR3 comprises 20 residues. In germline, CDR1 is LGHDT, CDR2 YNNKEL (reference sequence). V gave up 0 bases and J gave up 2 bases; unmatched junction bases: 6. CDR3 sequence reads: CASSQEFKGLAGAGANVLTF. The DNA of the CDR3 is TGTGCCAGCAGCCAAGAATTCAAGGGACTAGCGGGAGCTGGGGCCAACGTCCTGACTTTC.

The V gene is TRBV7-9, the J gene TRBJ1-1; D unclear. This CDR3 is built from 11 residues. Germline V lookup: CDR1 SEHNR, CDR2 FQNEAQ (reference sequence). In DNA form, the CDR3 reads TGTGGAGGCAATCTGAACACTGAAGCTTTCTTT. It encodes CGGNLNTEAFF.

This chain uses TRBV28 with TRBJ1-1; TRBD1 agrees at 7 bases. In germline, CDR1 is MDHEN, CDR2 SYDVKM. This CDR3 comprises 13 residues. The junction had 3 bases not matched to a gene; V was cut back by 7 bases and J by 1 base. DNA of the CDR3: TGTGCCAGCAAGTACAGGGGGAACACTGAAGCTTTCTTT. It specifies CASKYRGNTEAFF.

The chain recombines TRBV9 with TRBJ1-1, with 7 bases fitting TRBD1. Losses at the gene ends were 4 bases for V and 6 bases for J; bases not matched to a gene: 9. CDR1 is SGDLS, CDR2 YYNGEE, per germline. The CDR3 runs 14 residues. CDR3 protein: CASSLGQDGAEAFF. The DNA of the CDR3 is TGTGCCAGCAGCCTCGGACAGGACGGCGCTGAAGCTTTCTTT.